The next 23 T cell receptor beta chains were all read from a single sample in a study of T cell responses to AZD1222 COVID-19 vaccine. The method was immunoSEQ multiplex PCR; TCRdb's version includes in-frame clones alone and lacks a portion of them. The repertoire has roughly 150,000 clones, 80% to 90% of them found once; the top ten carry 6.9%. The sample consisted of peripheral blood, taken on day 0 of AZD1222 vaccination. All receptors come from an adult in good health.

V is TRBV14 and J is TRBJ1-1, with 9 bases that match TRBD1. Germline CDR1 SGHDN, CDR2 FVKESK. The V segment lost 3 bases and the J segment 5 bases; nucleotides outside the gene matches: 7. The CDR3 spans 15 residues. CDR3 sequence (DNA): TGTGCCAGCAGCCACCTCGGGACAGGGAATACTGAAGCTTTCTTT. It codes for CASSHLGTGNTEAFF. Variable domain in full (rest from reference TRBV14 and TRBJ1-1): EAGVTQFPSHSVIEKGQTVTLRCDPISGHDNLYWYRRVMGKEIKFLLHFVKESKQDESGMPNNRFLAERTGGTYSTLKVQPAELEDSGVYFCASSHLGTGNTEAFFGQGTRLTVV.

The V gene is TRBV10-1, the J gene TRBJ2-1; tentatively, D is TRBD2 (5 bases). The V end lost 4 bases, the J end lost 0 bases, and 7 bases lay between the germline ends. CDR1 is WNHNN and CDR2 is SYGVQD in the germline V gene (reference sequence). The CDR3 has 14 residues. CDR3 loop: CASSGGDSYNEQFF. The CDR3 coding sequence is TGCGCCAGCAGTGGGGGAGACTCCTACAATGAGCAGTTCTTC.

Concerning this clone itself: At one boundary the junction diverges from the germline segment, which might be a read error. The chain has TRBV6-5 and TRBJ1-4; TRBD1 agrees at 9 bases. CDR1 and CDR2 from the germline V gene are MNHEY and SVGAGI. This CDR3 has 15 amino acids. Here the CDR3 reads CASSDSGTGTEKLFF. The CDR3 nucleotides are TGTGCCAGCAGTGACTCGGGGACAGGGACCGAAAAACTGTTTTTT.

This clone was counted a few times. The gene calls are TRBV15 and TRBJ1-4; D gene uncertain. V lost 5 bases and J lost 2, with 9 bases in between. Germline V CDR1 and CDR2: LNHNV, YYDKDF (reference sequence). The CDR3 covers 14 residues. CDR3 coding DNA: TGTGCCACCAGCGCACAGCGTACTAATGAAAAACTGTTTTTT. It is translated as CATSAQRTNEKLFF.

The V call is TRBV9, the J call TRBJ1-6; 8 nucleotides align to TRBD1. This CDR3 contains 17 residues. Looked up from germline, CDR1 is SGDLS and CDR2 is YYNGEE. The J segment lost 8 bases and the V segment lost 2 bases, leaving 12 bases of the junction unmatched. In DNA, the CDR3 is TGTGCCAGCAGCGTGGCTATGATGACAGGGGTTCATTCACCCCTCCACTTT. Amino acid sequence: CASSVAMMTGVHSPLHF. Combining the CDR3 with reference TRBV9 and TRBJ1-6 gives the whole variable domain DSGVTQTPKHLITATGQRVTLRCSPRSGDLSVYWYQQSLDQGLQFLIQYYNGEERAKGNILERFSAQQFPDLHSELNLSSLELGDSALYFCASSVAMMTGVHSPLHFGNGTRLTVT.

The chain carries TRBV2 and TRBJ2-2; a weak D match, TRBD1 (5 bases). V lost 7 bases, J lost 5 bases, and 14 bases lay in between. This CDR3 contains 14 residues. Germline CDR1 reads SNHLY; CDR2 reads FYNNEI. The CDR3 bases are TGTGCCAGCACGCAAGGGGCTCCGACCGGGGAGCTGTTTTTT. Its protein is CASTQGAPTGELFF. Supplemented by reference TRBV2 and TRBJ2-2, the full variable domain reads EPEVTQTPSHQVTQMGQEVILRCVPISNHLYFYWYRQILGQKVEFLVSFYNNEISEKSEIFDDQFSVERPDGSNFTLKIRSTKLEDSAMYFCASTQGAPTGELFFGEGSRLTVL.

The CDR3 reads CASSLVGTNYEQYF. CDR3 nucleotides: TGTGCCAGCAGCTTAGTAGGCACCAACTACGAGCAGTACTTC. The chain has TRBV7-9 and TRBJ2-7; D gene uncertain. The CDR3 runs to 14 residues. Germline-derived CDR1 and CDR2 are SEHNR and FQNEAQ (reference sequence). Trimming shortened V by 1 base and J by 3 bases, and 10 bases separated the two germline ends.

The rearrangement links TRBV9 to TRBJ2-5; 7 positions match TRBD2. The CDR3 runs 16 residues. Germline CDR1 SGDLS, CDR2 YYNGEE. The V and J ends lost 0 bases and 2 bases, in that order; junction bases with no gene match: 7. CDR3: CASSVDGAGVQETQYF. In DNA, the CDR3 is TGTGCCAGCAGCGTAGACGGGGCGGGGGTTCAAGAGACCCAGTACTTC.

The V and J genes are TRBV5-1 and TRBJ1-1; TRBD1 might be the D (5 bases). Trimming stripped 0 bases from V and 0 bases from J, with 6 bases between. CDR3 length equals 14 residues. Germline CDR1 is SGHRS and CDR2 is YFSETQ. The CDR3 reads CASSLGRVNTEAFF. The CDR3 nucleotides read TGCGCCAGCAGCTTGGGCAGGGTGAACACTGAAGCTTTCTTT.

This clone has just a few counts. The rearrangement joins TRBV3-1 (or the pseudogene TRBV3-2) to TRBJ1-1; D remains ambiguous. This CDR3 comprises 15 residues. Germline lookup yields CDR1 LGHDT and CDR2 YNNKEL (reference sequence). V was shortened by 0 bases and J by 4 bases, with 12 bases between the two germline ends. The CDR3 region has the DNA TGTGCCAGCAGCCAAGAACTCACGAGAGGCACTGAAGCTTTCTTT. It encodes CASSQELTRGTEAFF.

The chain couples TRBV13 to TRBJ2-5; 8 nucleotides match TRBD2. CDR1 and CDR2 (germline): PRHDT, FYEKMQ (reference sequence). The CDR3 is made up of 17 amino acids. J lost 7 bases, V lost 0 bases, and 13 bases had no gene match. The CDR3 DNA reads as TGTGCCAGCAGCTTAGGCGATGGATCAGCGGGAGCTGGGACCCAGTACTTC. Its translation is CASSLGDGSAGAGTQYF.

CDR3 coding DNA: TGTGCCATCATGGCTTTGACTAGCGGGGGCGACGAGCAGTACTTC. Its protein product is CAIMALTSGGDEQYF. The genes are TRBV10-3 and TRBJ2-7; 12 bases map to TRBD2. Germline CDR1 and CDR2: ENHRY and SYGVKD. This CDR3 has 15 amino acids. J was trimmed by 5 bases and V by 7 bases; bases with no gene match: 9.

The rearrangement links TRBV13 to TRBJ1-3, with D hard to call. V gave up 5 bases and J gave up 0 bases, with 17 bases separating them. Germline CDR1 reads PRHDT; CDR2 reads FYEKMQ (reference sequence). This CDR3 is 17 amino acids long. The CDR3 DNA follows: TGTGCCAGCAGCGAAAATACAAGGTTAAGCTCTGGAAACACCATATATTTT. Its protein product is CASSENTRLSSGNTIYF.

The CDR3 here is CASSSTPSNTEAFF. DNA for the CDR3: TGTGCCAGCAGTTCCACCCCATCGAACACTGAAGCTTTCTTT. This chain connects TRBV27 to TRBJ1-1; D unresolved. Trimming stripped 4 bases from V and 1 base from J, with 10 bases between. The CDR3 covers 14 residues. The V gene's germline CDR1 is MNHEY and CDR2 SMNVEV (reference sequence).

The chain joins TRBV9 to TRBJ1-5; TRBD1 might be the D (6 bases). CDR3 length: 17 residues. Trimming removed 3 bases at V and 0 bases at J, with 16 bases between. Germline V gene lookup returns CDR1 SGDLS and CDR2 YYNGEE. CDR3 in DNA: TGTGCCAGCAGCGCAGGAGGACAGCCGTATAGCAATCAGCCCCAGCATTTT. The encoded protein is CASSAGGQPYSNQPQHF.

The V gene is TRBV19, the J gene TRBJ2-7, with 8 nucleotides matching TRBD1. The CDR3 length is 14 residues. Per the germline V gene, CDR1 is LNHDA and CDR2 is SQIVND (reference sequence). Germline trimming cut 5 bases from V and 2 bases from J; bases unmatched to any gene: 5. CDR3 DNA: TGTGCCAGTAGTTCGGCAGGGGGCCCCTACGAGCAGTACTTC. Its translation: CASSSAGGPYEQYF.

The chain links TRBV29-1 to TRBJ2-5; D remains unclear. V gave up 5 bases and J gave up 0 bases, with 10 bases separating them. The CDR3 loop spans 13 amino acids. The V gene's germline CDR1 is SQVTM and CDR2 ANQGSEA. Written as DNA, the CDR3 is TGCAGCGTTTGGCGGACGTACCAAGAGACCCAGTACTTC. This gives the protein CSVWRTYQETQYF.

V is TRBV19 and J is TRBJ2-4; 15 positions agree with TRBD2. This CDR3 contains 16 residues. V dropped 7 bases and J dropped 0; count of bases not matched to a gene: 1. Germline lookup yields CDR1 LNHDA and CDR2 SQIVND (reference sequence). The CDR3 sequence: CASKGLAGGAKNIQYF. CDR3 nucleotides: TGTGCCAGTAAGGGACTAGCGGGGGGAGCCAAAAACATTCAGTACTTC.

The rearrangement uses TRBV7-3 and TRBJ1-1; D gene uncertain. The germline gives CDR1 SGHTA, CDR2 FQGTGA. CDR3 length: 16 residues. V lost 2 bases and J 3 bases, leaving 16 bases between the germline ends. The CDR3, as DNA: TGTGCCAGCAGCTTATCCGAGTCAAGGGTAGACACTGAAGCTTTCTTT. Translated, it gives CASSLSESRVDTEAFF.

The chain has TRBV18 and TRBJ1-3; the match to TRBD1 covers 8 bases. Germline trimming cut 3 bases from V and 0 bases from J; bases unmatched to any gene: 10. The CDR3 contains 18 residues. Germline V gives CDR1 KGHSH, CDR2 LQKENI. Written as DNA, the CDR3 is TGTGCCAGCTCACCCCCTGGACAGGGAGGAATCTCTGGAAACACCATATATTTT. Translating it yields CASSPPGQGGISGNTIYF.

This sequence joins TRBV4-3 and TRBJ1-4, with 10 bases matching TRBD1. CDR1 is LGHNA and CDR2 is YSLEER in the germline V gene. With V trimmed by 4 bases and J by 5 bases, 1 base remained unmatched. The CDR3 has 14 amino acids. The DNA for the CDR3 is TGCGCCAGCAGCCCGGACAGGGGGAATGAAAAACTGTTTTTT. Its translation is CASSPDRGNEKLFF.

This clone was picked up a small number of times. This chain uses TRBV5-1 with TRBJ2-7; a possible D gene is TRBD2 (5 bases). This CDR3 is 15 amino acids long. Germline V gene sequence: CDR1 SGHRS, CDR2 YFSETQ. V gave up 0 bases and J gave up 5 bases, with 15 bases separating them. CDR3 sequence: CASSLAARVFHEQYV. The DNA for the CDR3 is TGCGCCAGCAGCTTGGCAGCGAGGGTTTTCCACGAGCAGTACGTC.

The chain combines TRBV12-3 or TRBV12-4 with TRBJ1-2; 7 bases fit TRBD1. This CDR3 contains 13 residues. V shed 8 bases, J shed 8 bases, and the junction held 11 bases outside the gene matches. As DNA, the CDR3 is TGTGCCAGCCGACAGGGTGAGGGATTCGGCTACACCTTC. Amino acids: CASRQGEGFGYTF.